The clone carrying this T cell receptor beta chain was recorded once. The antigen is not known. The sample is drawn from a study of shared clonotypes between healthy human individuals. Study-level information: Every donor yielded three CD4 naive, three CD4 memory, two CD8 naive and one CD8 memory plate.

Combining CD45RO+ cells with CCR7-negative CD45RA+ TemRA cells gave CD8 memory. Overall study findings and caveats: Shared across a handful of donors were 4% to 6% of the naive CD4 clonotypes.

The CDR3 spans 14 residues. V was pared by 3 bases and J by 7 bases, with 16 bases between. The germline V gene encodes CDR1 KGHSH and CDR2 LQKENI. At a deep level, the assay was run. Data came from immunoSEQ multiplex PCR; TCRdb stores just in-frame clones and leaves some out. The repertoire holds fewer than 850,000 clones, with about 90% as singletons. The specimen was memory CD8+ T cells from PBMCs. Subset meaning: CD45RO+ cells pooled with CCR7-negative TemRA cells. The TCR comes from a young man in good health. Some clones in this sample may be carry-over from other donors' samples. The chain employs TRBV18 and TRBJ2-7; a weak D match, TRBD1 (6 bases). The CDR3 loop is CASSPGALSQEQYF. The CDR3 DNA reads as TGTGCCAGCTCACCGGGGGCGCTTTCTCAAGAGCAGTACTTC.